This is a list of T cell receptor beta chains from one sample in a study of CD8+ T cells in alopecia areata. Data came from immunoSEQ multiplex PCR; TCRdb stores just in-frame clones and leaves some out. The sample has some 170,000 clones; 50% to 70% are singletons. This sample comprised CD4+ T cells sorted from blood, obtained at week 0. These receptors originate from a human donor with alopecia areata. Both conserved end residues are part of each CDR3. A D gene is named only where the DNA matches it firmly. Rows may omit the clone size; those that give it use once, few, many or a size class.

size	J	D	V	CDR3	DNA
NA	TRBJ1-4	NA	TRBV30	CAWRQGRLEKLFF	TGTGCCTGGAGGCAGGGGCGCCTCGAAAAACTGTTTTTT
NA	TRBJ2-7	TRBD2	TRBV6-1	CASSPGTSGIYEQYF	TGTGCCAGCAGTCCCGGGACTAGCGGGATCTACGAGCAGTACTTC
NA	TRBJ1-5	NA	TRBV5-6	CASSLYGQGIEPQHF	TGTGCCAGCAGCTTGTACGGGCAGGGGATTGAGCCCCAGCATTTT
few	TRBJ2-1	NA	TRBV21-1	CASSLNEQFF	TGTGCCAGCAGCCTTAATGAGCAGTTCTTC
few	TRBJ2-1	TRBD1	TRBV10-3	CAIQTGTANNEQFF	TGTGCCATCCAGACAGGGACGGCAAACAATGAGCAGTTCTTC
NA	TRBJ1-5	NA	TRBV4-1	CASSQGDHQPQHF	TGCGCCAGCAGCCAAGGTGATCATCAGCCCCAGCATTTT
NA	TRBJ2-7	TRBD1	TRBV11-2	CASSINPGGPEQYF	TGTGCCAGCAGCATAAACCCAGGGGGCCCCGAGCAGTACTTC
NA	TRBJ2-5	NA	TRBV7-6	CASSWPGQETQYF	TGTGCCAGCAGCTGGCCAGGGCAAGAGACCCAGTACTTC
NA	TRBJ2-7	NA	TRBV20-1	CSASEGYEQYF	TGCAGTGCTAGTGAGGGCTACGAGCAGTACTTC
NA	TRBJ2-7	NA	TRBV27	CASSGRGEWYEQYF	TGTGCCAGCAGCGGCAGGGGCGAGTGGTACGAGCAGTACTTC
NA	TRBJ2-2	NA	TRBV30	CAWSAFRAYTGELFF	TGTGCCTGGAGTGCCTTCAGGGCGTACACCGGGGAGCTGTTTTTT
NA	TRBJ2-5	NA	TRBV7-9	CASSFGQETQYF	TGTGCCAGCAGCTTCGGGCAAGAGACCCAGTACTTC
NA	TRBJ1-2	NA	TRBV29-1	CSVERGQLHGYTF	TGCAGCGTTGAAAGGGGACAACTGCATGGCTACACCTTC
NA	TRBJ1-4	TRBD1	TRBV29-1	CSVRHGTGNEKLFF	TGCAGCGTCCGCCACGGGACAGGGAATGAAAAACTGTTTTTT
NA	TRBJ1-6	NA	TRBV7-9	CASSHHRVINSPLHF	TGTGCCAGCAGCCACCACAGGGTGATCAATTCACCCCTCCACTTT
NA	TRBJ1-2	NA	TRBV7-3	CASSPGPNYGYTF	TGTGCCAGCAGCCCCGGTCCTAACTATGGCTACACCTTC
NA	TRBJ1-3	TRBD1	TRBV30	CAWSTGQRSGNTIYF	TGTGCCTGGAGTACGGGACAGCGATCTGGAAACACCATATATTTT
NA	TRBJ1-4	NA	TRBV29-1	CSGGIGEKLFF	TGCAGTGGGGGGATTGGGGAAAAACTGTTTTTT
NA	TRBJ2-5	NA	TRBV2	CASSEFIGTTRETQYF	TGTGCCAGCAGTGAATTTATCGGTACTACGCGGGAGACCCAGTACTTC
NA	TRBJ2-5	NA	TRBV7-6	CASSLPLETQYF	TGTGCCAGCAGCTTACCCCTTGAGACCCAGTACTTC
NA	TRBJ1-6	NA	TRBV5-6	CASWAGHSYNSPLHF	TGTGCCAGCTGGGCGGGGCACTCCTATAATTCACCCCTCCACTTT
few	TRBJ1-2	TRBD1	TRBV29-1	CSVPGTGLSGYTF	TGCAGCGTCCCCGGGACAGGGCTGTCTGGCTACACCTTC
NA	TRBJ2-7	TRBD1	TRBV5-1	CASTPDRANYEQYF	TGCGCCAGCACCCCGGACAGGGCGAACTACGAGCAGTACTTC